This entry lists 6 T cell receptor beta chains sequenced from one sample in a study of CD8 T cells in ankylosing spondylitis. Study-wide findings and caveats: Within ankylosing spondylitis blood, a TCR beta motif made up of under 10 highly homologous variants appeared to be characteristic.

No antigen is known for these receptors. TCRdb analysed the 5' RACE reads with MiXCR anew, one entry per CDR3 protein. The data contain approximately 440,000 distinct CDR3 sequences, 17% of them seen just once; the ten biggest clones take up around 0.92%. Specimen: blood, either unsorted or a sorted T cell fraction (not recorded which). These receptor sequences come from a male donor with ankylosing spondylitis.

This chain connects TRBV11-1 to TRBJ1-2; the D is unclear. CDR1 is SGHAT, CDR2 FQDESV, per germline (reference sequence). The CDR3 has 12 amino acids. Trimming pared 5 bases from V and 5 bases from J, leaving 9 bases between. The CDR3 reads CASSDEGYGYTF. In DNA, the CDR3 is TGTGCCAGCAGCGACGAAGGTTATGGCTACACCTTC.

The genes are TRBV9 and TRBJ1-2; D gene ambiguous. Per the germline V gene, CDR1 is SGDLS and CDR2 is YYNGEE. The CDR3 has 10 residues. CDR3 residues: CGSPNSGYTF. In DNA form, the CDR3 reads TGTGGGTCCCCGAATAGTGGCTACACCTTC.

This clonotype was observed a handful of times. The CDR3 nucleotides read TGCAGTGCTAGAGATGTGGCCAAATCGGCGGGGCAGCAGTACTTC. Its translation: CSARDVAKSAGQQYF. The chain couples TRBV20-1 to TRBJ2-7, with D possibly TRBD2 on 6 matching bases. Germline assignment: CDR1 DFQATT and CDR2 SNEGSKA (reference sequence). Trimming removed 0 bases from V and 8 bases from J, with 20 bases in between. This CDR3 region has 15 residues.

The chain has TRBV10-3 and TRBJ2-1; TRBD1 is a possible D gene (6 bases). CDR3 length: 14 amino acids. Germline-derived CDR1 and CDR2 are ENHRY and SYGVKD. Deletions cut 3 bases from V and 3 bases from J, with 9 bases between. The CDR3 spells CAISDPGVYNEQFF. Written as DNA, the CDR3 is TGTGCCATCAGTGACCCAGGGGTCTACAATGAGCAGTTCTTC.

The rearrangement uses TRBV6-1 and TRBJ1-1, with 8 bases fitting TRBD1. Germline values: CDR1 MNHNS, CDR2 SASEGT. The trim removed 7 bases at V and 0 bases at J, leaving 4 bases unmatched. CDR3 size: 14 residues. The CDR3: CASIRTGMNTEAFF. CDR3 nucleotide sequence: TGTGCCAGCATCCGGACAGGGATGAACACTGAAGCTTTCTTT.

This clonotype appeared a few times. The chain recombines TRBV3-1 with TRBJ2-2, with TRBD1 as a possible D gene (5 bases). CDR3 size: 17 residues. V was clipped by 1 base and J by 1 base, with 13 bases between them. Per germline, CDR1 LGHDT and CDR2 YNNKEL (reference sequence). The CDR3 DNA reads TGTGCCAGCAGCCAAGGGACAACCTCTAGGAACACCGGGGAGCTGTTTTTT. This gives the protein CASSQGTTSRNTGELFF.